The 10 T cell receptor beta chains below all came from one sample that was sequenced in a study of T cells in Graves' hyperthyroidism and ophthalmopathy. Template material for amplifying TCR beta CDR3 regions consisted of RNA transcripts. Initially, a first-round RT-PCR of the TCR CDR3 employed the HTBI primer set. TCRdb re-called the multiplex PCR reads through MiXCR, storing one row per CDR3 protein. The data contain approximately 210,000 distinct CDR3 sequences, roughly 18% of them seen just once; the ten biggest clones take up approximately 50%. The source material was blood. The receptors shown here come from a man between 45 and 60 years old with Graves' hyperthyroidism.

This sequence joins TRBV5-6 and TRBJ1-2; no clear D gene. The germline V gene encodes CDR1 SGHDT and CDR2 YYEEEE. CDR3 length: 13 residues. Trimming cost V 0 bases and J 7 bases, with 10 bases left between them. The CDR3 loop is CASSLVGVGGYTF. DNA for the CDR3: TGTGCCAGCAGCTTGGTAGGAGTTGGTGGCTACACCTTC.

Many counts were recorded for this clonotype. The rearrangement links TRBV28 to TRBJ2-1; no reliable D call. Germline CDR1 and CDR2: MDHEN and SYDVKM. This CDR3 region has 16 residues. V lost 5 bases to trimming and J lost 0 bases, with 14 bases between them. CDR3 loop: CASSPDSDYSYNEQFF. DNA for the CDR3: TGTGCCAGCAGTCCCGATAGTGATTACTCCTACAATGAGCAGTTCTTC.

This clonotype has just a few counts. The chain is built from TRBV12-5 and TRBJ2-1; TRBD2 aligns across 16 bases. CDR1 LGHNT and CDR2 FRNRAP come from the germline V gene. The CDR3 totals 16 residues. Trimming removed 1 base from V and 7 bases from J; junction bases left unmatched: 1. The CDR3 DNA reads as TGTGCTAGTGGTTTGGGGGGACTAGCGGGAGGGAATGAGCAGTTCTTC. Its translation is CASGLGGLAGGNEQFF. Looking up the rest from reference TRBV12-5 and TRBJ2-1 gives the full variable domain: DARVTQTPRHKVTEMGQEVTMRCQPILGHNTVFWYRQTMMQGLELLAYFRNRAPLDDSGMPKDRFSAEMPDATLATLKIQPSEPRDSAVYFCASGLGGLAGGNEQFFGPGTRLTVL.

J is TRBJ1-2 and V is TRBV6-2 or TRBV6-3; D perhaps matches TRBD1 (5 bases). Trimming pared 4 bases from V and 4 bases from J, leaving 25 bases between. The germline gives CDR1 MNHEY, CDR2 SVGEGT. The CDR3 is made up of 18 amino acids. CDR3 loop: CASSWDQSIWDPSYGYTF. In DNA, the CDR3 is TGTGCCAGCAGTTGGGACCAGTCCATTTGGGATCCTTCCTATGGCTACACCTTC.

This clonotype turned up a few times. The gene calls are TRBV24-1 and TRBJ2-7, with D maybe TRBD1 (6 bases). CDR1 is KGHDR and CDR2 is SFDVKD in the germline V gene. The CDR3 is 12 residues long. V shed 7 bases and J shed 7 bases, with 13 bases lying between them. The CDR3 spells CATSLRGGEQYF. In DNA, the CDR3 is TGTGCCACCAGCCTCAGGGGTGGTGAGCAGTACTTC.

The gene calls are TRBV11-3 and TRBJ1-1; the D gene is possibly TRBD1 (5 bases). This CDR3 has 13 residues. V shed 1 base and J shed 12 bases, with 15 bases lying between them. The germline V gene encodes CDR1 SGHNT and CDR2 YENEEA. This chain's CDR3 is CASSLGARTSTFF. CDR3 coding DNA: TGTGCCAGCAGCTTAGGGGCCCGGACAAGCACTTTCTTT.

The sample holds many counts of this clonotype. The chain has TRBV11-2 and TRBJ2-7; 12 bases agree with TRBD2. Germline CDR1 and CDR2: SGHAT and FQNNGV. V lost 3 bases, J lost 6 bases, and 6 bases stayed unmatched. The CDR3 has 15 amino acids. CDR3 residues: CASSLDLAGGFEQYF. The CDR3 coding sequence is TGTGCCAGCAGCTTGGATCTAGCGGGAGGGTTCGAGCAGTACTTC. The full variable domain, in which reference TRBV11-2 and TRBJ2-7 provide the parts outside the CDR3, is EAGVAQSPRYKIIEKRQSVAFWCNPISGHATLYWYQQILGQGPKLLIQFQNNGVVDDSQLPKDRFSAERLKGVDSTLKIQPAKLEDSAVYLCASSLDLAGGFEQYFGPGTRLTVT.

This clonotype was detected many times. V is TRBV28 and J is TRBJ2-1; the D gene is possibly TRBD1 (7 bases). Germline CDR1 reads MDHEN; CDR2 reads SYDVKM. V was cut by 8 bases and J by 4 bases, with 18 bases left in between. The CDR3 sequence is 15 residues long. CDR3 amino acids: CASGGVGGSYNEQFF. Here the CDR3 DNA reads TGTGCCAGCGGAGGGGTAGGGGGCAGTTACAATGAGCAGTTCTTC.

This clonotype was counted ten times or more. The V and J genes are TRBV5-1 and TRBJ2-2; 7 bases are a match to TRBD2. The germline CDR1 and CDR2 sequences are SGHRS and YFSETQ. Losses at the gene ends were 7 bases for V and 1 base for J; bases not matched to a gene: 7. This CDR3 region has 15 residues. DNA of the CDR3: TGCGCCAGCTCCTCGGGAGGATGGAACACCGGGGAGCTGTTTTTT. Translation: CASSSGGWNTGELFF.

This clonotype was recorded at least ten times. This chain uses TRBV7-9 with TRBJ2-2, with 9 bases fitting TRBD2. V shed 6 bases, J shed 5 bases, and the junction held 7 bases outside the gene matches. Germline V gives CDR1 SEHNR, CDR2 FQNEAQ (reference sequence). The CDR3 spans 15 residues. CDR3 protein: CASRPGLARTGELFF. The CDR3, as DNA: TGTGCCAGCAGGCCGGGACTAGCAAGGACCGGGGAGCTGTTTTTT.